This TCR beta chain was captured by sequencing in a study of blood T cell repertoires in COVID-19 (dated by TCRdb to the early 2020s). With regard to the full study: Samples from collaborators originated in the United States, Italy and Spain and spanned both the acute and convalescent phases of COVID-19. Subjects who had been exposed to COVID-19, were actively infected with it, or had recovered from it provided the deeply sampled blood TCRbeta repertoires that made up the dataset. Where available, HLA class I and class II types were obtained from metadata supplied by the sample provider rather than from assay-based typing. The repertoires were released in a freely available public database intended as a resource for research on the immune response to SARS-CoV-2. The sample metadata nearly always contained a de-identified subject ID, COVID-19 status, age in years and sex. The material from the prospective study consisted of cDNA or gDNA derived from T cells, B-cell-depleted T cells, or PBMCs. Samples were obtained from the ongoing ImmuneRACE study (first 160 participants) and from 1,000 to 1,500 subjects provided by 6 global collaborators.

Whole blood was collected in K2EDTA tubes by collaborating institutions according to the institutions' own protocols. For TCRbeta analysis, collaborators shipped samples in one of three forms: frozen whole blood, isolated PBMCs, or DNA extracted from either of those sample types. TCRbeta CDR3 regions were amplified from genomic DNA by means of the immunoSEQ Assay, a bias-controlled multiplex PCR. The study's own analysis went as follows. The number of nucleated cells in each sample was estimated from the amplification of reference gene primers within the assay. To quantify the absolute abundance of each unique TCRbeta CDR3 rearrangement, sequence reads were collapsed and filtered. For each sample, productive Simpson clonality was calculated by taking the square root of Simpson's diversity index across productive rearrangements. TCRdb's version of the immuneACCESS table is confined to in-frame rearrangements and falls short of the full clone set. An unresolved V gene accounts for under half of the shortfall where checked; the remainder is of unknown origin. V, J and clone size were drawn from that table, and D and trimming were deduced from the DNA. Present in this sample are some 27,000 clones, more than 75% of which were seen just once. Approximately 13% of the sample rests with the top ten.

Inclusive of the bounding cysteine and phenylalanine, the CDR3 is 15 residues long. Only the CDR3 portion is preserved as DNA: 45 bases, with reading frame beginning at the first base. The germline V gene yields SNHLY for CDR1 and FYNNEI for CDR2. Trimming removed 6 bases from V and 0 bases from J; the gene matches leave 7 bases unexplained. On this clone: Its specific antigen is unknown. It has no much larger one-base neighbor in the sample; base qualities were not kept.

The full study reports these points: The quantity of clinical and demographic metadata differed by source and by participant and was supplied without curation.

The chain employs TRBV2 and TRBJ2-7, with TRBD2 matching 8 junction bases. Sequenced input: peripheral blood. The receptor's source is a human donor in a cohort sampled during active COVID-19. The donor label of this sample is uncertain. The nucleotides read TGTGCCAGCAGGGTGAGCGGGGGTAGCTCCTACGAGCAGTACTTC. This yields the protein CASRVSGGSSYEQYF.